The 5 T cell receptor beta chains below were found in one sample sequenced in a study of Ad26.COV2.S vaccination and SARS-CoV-2 variants (dated by TCRdb to about 2021). The sample's treatment or condition label is to be understood as: roughly 19 received Ad26.COV2.S at low or high dose, single or two shots; several received placebo; per-sample allocation not given. Repertoires of vaccine and placebo recipients were sequenced from samples collected on day 63 after the first injection. The library was built by means of the immunoSEQ multiplex PCR assay. The immuneACCESS repertoire file appears here via TCRdb, limited to in-frame rearrangements. These files lack a portion of the clones; in checked studies, under half of the deficit traces to unresolved V genes, and the cause of the others is not known. The sample data list about 680,000 clones, and around 92% of these were observed just once. In total, the top ten clones hold 1.5% of the sample.

Sequencing was performed on peripheral blood, taken in a trial of Ad26.COV2.S vaccine versus placebo. Receptors originate from a person aged 18-60 years who received the Ad26.COV2.S COVID-19 vaccine or a placebo.

V and J are TRBV18 and TRBJ2-3; D remains unclear. The CDR3 is made up of 15 amino acids. Germline lookup yields CDR1 KGHSH and CDR2 LQKENI. Trimming took off 6 bases at V and 1 base at J, with 14 bases between the two ends. CDR3 in amino acids: CASSDGRQRTDTQYF. CDR3 sequence (DNA): TGTGCCAGCTCCGATGGGCGGCAACGCACAGATACGCAGTATTTT.

The gene calls are TRBV11-2 and TRBJ2-5; 11 positions match TRBD1. V was pared by 0 bases and J by 4 bases, with 4 bases of the junction left unmatched. The CDR3 is 16 residues long. Looked up from germline, CDR1 is SGHAT and CDR2 is FQNNGV. This CDR3 is CASSLDLGQGGETQYF. In DNA form, the CDR3 reads TGTGCCAGCAGCTTAGATCTGGGACAGGGGGGAGAGACCCAGTACTTC.

V usage is TRBV5-1 and J usage is TRBJ1-6, with D unclear. Germline V gene sequence: CDR1 SGHRS, CDR2 YFSETQ. The V end lost 7 bases, the J end lost 9 bases, and 11 bases lay between the germline ends. The CDR3 has 12 residues. For the CDR3, the DNA is TGCGCCAGCCGATATACCGTTTCACCCCTCCACTTT. Translating gives CASRYTVSPLHF.

The CDR3, as DNA: TGCGCCAGCGGCGGACTAGCGGGAGAAGATACGCAGTATTTT. This codes for CASGGLAGEDTQYF. V usage is TRBV5-1 and J usage is TRBJ2-3, with TRBD2 matching 13 bases. The germline CDR1 and CDR2 sequences are SGHRS and YFSETQ. This CDR3 spans 14 amino acids. Unmatched junction bases numbered 4, after V lost 7 bases and J lost 5 bases.

Only one count was recorded for this clone. The J gene is TRBJ1-3, the V gene TRBV7-2; D call uncertain. V lost 0 bases to trimming and J lost 0 bases, with 12 bases between them. The CDR3 covers 17 residues. Germline values: CDR1 SGHTA, CDR2 FQGNSA. The CDR3 sequence: CASSLAPAGFSGNTIYF. The CDR3 nucleotides read TGTGCCAGCAGCTTAGCGCCCGCGGGATTCTCTGGAAACACCATATATTTT.